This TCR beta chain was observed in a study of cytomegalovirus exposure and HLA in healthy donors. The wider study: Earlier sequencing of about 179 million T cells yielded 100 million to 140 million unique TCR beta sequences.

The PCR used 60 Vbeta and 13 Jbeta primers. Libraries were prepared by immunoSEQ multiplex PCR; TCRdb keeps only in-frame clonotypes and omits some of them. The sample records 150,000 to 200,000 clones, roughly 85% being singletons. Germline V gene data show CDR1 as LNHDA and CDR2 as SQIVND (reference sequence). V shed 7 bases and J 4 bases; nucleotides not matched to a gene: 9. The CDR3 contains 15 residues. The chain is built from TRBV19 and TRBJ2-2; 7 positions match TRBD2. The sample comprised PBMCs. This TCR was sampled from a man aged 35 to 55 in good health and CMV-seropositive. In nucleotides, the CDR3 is TGTGCCAGTACCATAACGAGCGGGATCACCGGGGAGCTGTTTTTT. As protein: CASTITSGITGELFF.